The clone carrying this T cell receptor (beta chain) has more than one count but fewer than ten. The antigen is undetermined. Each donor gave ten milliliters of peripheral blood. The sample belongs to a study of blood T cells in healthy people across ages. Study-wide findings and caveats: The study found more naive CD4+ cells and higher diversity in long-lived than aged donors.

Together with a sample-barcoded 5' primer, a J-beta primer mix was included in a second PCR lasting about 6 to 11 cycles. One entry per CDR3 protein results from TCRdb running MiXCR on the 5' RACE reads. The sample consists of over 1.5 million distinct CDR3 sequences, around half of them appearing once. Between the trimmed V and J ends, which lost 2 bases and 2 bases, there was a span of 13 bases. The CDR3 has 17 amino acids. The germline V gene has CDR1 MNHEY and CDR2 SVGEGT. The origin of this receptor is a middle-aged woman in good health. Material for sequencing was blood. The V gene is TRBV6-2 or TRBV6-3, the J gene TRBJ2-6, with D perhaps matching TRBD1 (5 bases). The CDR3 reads CASSYNAGITGANVLTF. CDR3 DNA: TGTGCCAGCAGTTACAACGCAGGGATCACTGGGGCCAACGTCCTGACTTTC.